The 4 T cell receptor beta chains presented below share a single source sample, sequenced in a study of control samples from healthy donors and cancer patients. TCRdb's copy holds only in-frame clones and misses some; the assay was immunoSEQ multiplex PCR. The table shows 150,000 to 200,000 clones, with around 91% occurring only once. The sequenced sample was blood. All receptors derive from a woman between 50 and 59 years old in good health.

The chain recombines TRBV3-1 (or the pseudogene TRBV3-2) with TRBJ2-6; D is unclear. The CDR3 is made up of 14 amino acids. Trimming pared 4 bases from V and 0 bases from J, leaving 4 bases between. Looked up from germline, CDR1 is LGHDT and CDR2 is YNNKEL (reference sequence). The CDR3 loop reads CASSPDSGANVLTF. For the CDR3, the DNA is TGTGCCAGCAGCCCTGACTCTGGGGCCAACGTCCTGACTTTC.

This clone was seen more than once but under ten times. The chain couples TRBV7-9 to TRBJ2-7; D may correspond to TRBD1 or TRBD2 (7 bases each). The germline V gene encodes CDR1 SEHNR and CDR2 FQNEAQ (reference sequence). V was shortened by 5 bases and J by 3 bases, with 20 bases between the two germline ends. The CDR3 contains 16 residues. In nucleotides, the CDR3 is TGTGCCAGCAGCCCCCGGGGAGGGGGCACCGACTACGAGCAGTACTTC. This encodes CASSPRGGGTDYEQYF.

This rearrangement joins TRBV5-1 to TRBJ2-5; D perhaps matches TRBD1 (6 bases). Trimming took 3 bases from V and 5 from J, leaving 11 bases between them. The germline gives CDR1 SGHRS, CDR2 YFSETQ. This CDR3 region has 13 residues. The CDR3 sequence: CASSSDRRETQYF. The DNA for the CDR3 is TGCGCCAGCAGCTCCGACAGGCGGGAGACCCAGTACTTC.

V and J are TRBV5-1 and TRBJ2-1, with 14 bases aligning to TRBD2. J lost 8 bases, V lost 3 bases, and 7 bases had no gene match. Germline assignment: CDR1 SGHRS and CDR2 YFSETQ. This CDR3 is 16 amino acids long. CDR3 sequence: CASSWGLAGDSDEQFF. The CDR3 bases are TGCGCCAGCAGCTGGGGACTAGCGGGAGATAGCGATGAGCAGTTCTTC.